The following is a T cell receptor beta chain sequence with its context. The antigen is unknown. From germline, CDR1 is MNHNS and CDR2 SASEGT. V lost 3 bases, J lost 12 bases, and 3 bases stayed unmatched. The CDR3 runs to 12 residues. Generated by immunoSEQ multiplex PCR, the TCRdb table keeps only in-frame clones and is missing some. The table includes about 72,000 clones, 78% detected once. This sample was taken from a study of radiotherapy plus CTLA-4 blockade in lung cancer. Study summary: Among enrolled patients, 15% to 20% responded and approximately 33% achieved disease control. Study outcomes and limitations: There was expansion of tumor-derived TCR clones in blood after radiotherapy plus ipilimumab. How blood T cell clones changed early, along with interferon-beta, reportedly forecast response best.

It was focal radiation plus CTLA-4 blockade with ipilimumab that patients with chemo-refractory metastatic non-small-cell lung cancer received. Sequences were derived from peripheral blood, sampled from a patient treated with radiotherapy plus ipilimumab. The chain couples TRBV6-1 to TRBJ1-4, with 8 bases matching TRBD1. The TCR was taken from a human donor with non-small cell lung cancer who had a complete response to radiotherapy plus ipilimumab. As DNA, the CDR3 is TGTGCCAGCAGTGAGCAGGGGGCCGAACTGTTTTTT. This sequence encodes CASSEQGAELFF.